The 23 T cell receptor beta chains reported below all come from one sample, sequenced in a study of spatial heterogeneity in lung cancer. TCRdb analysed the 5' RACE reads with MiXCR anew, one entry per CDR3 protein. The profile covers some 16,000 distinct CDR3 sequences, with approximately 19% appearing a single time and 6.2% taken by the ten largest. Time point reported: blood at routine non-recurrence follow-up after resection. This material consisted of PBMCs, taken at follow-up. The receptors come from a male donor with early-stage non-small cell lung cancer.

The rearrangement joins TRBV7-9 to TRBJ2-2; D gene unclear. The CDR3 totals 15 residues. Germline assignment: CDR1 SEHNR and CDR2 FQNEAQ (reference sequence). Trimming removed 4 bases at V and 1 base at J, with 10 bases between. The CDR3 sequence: CASSSVWRNTGELFF. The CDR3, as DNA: TGTGCCAGCAGCTCTGTTTGGCGGAACACCGGGGAGCTGTTTTTT.

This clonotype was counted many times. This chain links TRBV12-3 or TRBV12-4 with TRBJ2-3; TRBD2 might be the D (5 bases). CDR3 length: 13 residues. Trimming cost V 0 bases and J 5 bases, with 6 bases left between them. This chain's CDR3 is CASSLAREDTQYF. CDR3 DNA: TGTGCCAGCAGTTTAGCGAGGGAAGATACGCAGTATTTT.

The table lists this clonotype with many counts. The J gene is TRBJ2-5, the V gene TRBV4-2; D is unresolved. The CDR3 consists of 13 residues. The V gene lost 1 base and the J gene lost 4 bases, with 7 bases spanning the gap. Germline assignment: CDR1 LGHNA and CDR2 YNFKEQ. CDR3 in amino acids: CASSQGFLETQYF. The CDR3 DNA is TGTGCCAGCAGCCAAGGCTTCTTAGAGACCCAGTACTTC.

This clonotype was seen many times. CDR3 sequence (DNA): TGTGCCAGCAGCTTGGCCGGGATCCTCCCTGGGGCCAACGTCCTGACTTTC. Translation: CASSLAGILPGANVLTF. The chain has TRBV5-8 and TRBJ2-6; tentatively, D is TRBD2 (5 bases). Germline loops: CDR1 SGHTS, CDR2 YDEGEE. V shed 0 bases and J shed 2 bases, with 12 bases lying between them. The CDR3 runs 17 residues. Looking up the rest from reference TRBV5-8 and TRBJ2-6 gives the full variable domain: EAGVTQSPTHLIKTRGQQATLRCSPISGHTSVYWYQQALGLGLQFLLWYDEGEERNRGNFPPRFSGRQFPNYSSELNVNALELEDSALYLCASSLAGILPGANVLTFGAGSRLTVL.

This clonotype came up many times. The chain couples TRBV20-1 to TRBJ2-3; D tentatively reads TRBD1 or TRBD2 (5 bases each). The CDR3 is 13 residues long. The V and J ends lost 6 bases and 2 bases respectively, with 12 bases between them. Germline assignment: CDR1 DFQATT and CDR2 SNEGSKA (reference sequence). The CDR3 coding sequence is TGCAGTGCCAGGGACGTACTCACAGATACGCAGTATTTT. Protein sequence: CSARDVLTDTQYF.

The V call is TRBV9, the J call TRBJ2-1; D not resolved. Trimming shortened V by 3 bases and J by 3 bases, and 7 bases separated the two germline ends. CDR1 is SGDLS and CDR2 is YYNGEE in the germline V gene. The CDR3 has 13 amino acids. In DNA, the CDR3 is TGTGCCAGCAGCGGTGGTGACTACAATGAGCAGTTCTTC. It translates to CASSGGDYNEQFF.

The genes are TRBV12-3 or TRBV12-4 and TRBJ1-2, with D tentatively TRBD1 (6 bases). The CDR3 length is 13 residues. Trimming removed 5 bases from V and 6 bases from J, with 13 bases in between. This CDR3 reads CASSPTSGDGYTF. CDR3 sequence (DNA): TGTGCCAGCAGTCCTACTTCAGGGGATGGCTACACCTTC.

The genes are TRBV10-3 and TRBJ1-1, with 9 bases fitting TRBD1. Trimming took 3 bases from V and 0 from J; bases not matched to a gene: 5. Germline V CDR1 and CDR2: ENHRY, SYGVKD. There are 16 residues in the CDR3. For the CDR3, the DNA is TGTGCCATCAGTGACCCCGGACAGGGGATGAACACTGAAGCTTTCTTT. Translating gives CAISDPGQGMNTEAFF.

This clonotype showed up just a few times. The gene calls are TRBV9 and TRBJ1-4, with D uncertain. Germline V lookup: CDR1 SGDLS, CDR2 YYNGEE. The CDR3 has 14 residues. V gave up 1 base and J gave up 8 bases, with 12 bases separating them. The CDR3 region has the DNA TGTGCCAGCAGCGTACAGGAATTGGACGAAAAACTGTTTTTT. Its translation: CASSVQELDEKLFF.

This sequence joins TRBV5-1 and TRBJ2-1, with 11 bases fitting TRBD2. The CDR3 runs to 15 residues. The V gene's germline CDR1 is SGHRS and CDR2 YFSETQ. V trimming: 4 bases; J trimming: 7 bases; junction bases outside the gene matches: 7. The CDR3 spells CASSISGGAGNEQFF. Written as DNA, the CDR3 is TGCGCCAGCAGCATTAGCGGGGGGGCCGGTAATGAGCAGTTCTTC.

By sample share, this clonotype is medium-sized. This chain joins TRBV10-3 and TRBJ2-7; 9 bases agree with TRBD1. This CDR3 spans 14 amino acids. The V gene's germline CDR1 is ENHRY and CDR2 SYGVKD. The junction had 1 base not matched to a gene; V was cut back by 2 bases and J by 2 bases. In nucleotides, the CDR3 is TGTGCCATCAGTGAGGGGACAGGGACCTACGAGCAGTACTTC. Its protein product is CAISEGTGTYEQYF.

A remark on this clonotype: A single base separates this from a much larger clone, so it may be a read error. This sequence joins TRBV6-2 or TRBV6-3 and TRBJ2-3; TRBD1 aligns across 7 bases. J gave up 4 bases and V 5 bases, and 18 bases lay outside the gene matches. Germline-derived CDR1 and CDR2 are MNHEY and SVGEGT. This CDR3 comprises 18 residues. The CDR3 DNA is TGTGCCAGCAGTACTTATTCGTCAGGGCAGGGGGTCGCAGATACGCAGTATTTT. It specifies CASSTYSSGQGVADTQYF.

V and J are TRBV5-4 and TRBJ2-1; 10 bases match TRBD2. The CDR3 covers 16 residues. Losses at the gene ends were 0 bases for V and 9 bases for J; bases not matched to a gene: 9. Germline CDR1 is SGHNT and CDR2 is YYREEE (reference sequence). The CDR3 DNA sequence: TGTGCCAGCAGCTTGGGTGGAGCGGGGGGGCTTAGTGAGCAGTTCTTC. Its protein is CASSLGGAGGLSEQFF.

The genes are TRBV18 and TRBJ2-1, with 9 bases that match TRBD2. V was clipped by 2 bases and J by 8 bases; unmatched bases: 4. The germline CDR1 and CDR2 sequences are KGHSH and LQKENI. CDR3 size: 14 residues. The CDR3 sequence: CASSPTQRGDEQFF. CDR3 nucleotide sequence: TGTGCCAGCTCACCAACGCAGCGGGGGGATGAGCAGTTCTTC.

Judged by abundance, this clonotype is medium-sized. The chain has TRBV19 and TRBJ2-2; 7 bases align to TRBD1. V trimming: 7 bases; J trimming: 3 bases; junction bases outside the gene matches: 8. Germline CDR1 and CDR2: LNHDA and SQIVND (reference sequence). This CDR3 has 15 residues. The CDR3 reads CASTSTGLDTGELFF. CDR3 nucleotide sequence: TGTGCCAGTACCTCGACAGGGCTGGACACCGGGGAGCTGTTTTTT.

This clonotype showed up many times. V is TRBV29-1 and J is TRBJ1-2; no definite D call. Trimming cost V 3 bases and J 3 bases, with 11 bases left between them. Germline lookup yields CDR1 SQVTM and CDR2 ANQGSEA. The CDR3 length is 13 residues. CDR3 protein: CSVDETGDYGYTF. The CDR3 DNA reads TGCAGCGTTGATGAGACTGGAGACTATGGCTACACCTTC.

As DNA, the CDR3 is TGTGCCAGCAGCTTAACTGGGAGCACAGATACGCAGTATTTT. Translating it yields CASSLTGSTDTQYF. The V and J genes are TRBV7-8 and TRBJ2-3; D remains unclear. Germline CDR1 SGHVS, CDR2 FQNEAQ. The CDR3 spans 14 residues. V was clipped by 2 bases and J by 0 bases, with 6 bases between them.

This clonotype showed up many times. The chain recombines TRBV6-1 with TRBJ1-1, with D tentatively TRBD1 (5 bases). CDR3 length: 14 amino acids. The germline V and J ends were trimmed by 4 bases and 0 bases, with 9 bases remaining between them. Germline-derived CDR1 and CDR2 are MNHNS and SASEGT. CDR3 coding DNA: TGTGCCAGCAGTGCGGGGCGCGTGAACACTGAAGCTTTCTTT. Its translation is CASSAGRVNTEAFF.

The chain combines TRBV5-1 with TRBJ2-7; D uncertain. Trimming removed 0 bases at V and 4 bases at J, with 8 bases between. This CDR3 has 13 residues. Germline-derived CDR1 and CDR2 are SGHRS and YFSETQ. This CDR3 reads CASSLVQTYEQYF. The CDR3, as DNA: TGCGCCAGCAGCTTGGTACAGACTTACGAGCAGTACTTC.

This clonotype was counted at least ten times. This chain's CDR3 is CASSRGGAENNYGYTF. CDR3 nucleotides: TGTGCCAGCAGTCGTGGCGGGGCAGAGAATAACTATGGCTACACCTTC. The chain uses TRBV14 and TRBJ1-2; possibly TRBD1 for D (5 bases). This CDR3 has 16 amino acids. CDR1 is SGHDN, CDR2 FVKESK, per germline. Trimming pared 6 bases from V and 1 base from J, leaving 18 bases between.

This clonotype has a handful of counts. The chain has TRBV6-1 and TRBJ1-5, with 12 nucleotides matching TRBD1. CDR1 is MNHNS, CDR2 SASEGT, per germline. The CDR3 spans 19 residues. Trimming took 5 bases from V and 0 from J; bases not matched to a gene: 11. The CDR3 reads CASSLRPGTGGISNQPQHF. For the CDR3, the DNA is TGTGCCAGCAGTCTGCGCCCGGGGACAGGGGGCATTAGCAATCAGCCCCAGCATTTT.

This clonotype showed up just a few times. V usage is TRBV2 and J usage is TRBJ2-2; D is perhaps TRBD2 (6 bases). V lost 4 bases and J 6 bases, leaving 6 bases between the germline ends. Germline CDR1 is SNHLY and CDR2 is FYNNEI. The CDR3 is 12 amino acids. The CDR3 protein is CASSGEAGELFF. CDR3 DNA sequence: TGTGCCAGCAGTGGGGAGGCCGGGGAGCTGTTTTTT.

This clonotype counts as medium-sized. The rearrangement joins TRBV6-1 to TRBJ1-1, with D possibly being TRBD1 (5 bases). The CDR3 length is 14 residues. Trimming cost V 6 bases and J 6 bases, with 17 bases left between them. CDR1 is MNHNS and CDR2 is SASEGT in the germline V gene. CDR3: CASSRGPQRSEAFF. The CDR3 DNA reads TGTGCCAGCAGCCGGGGCCCCCAGAGGTCTGAAGCTTTCTTT.